This entry describes one T cell receptor beta chain. Its antigen is undetermined. In every case, the donor was a healthy Caucasian. TCRdb re-derived calls from the 5' RACE reads in MiXCR, one entry per CDR3 protein. The repertoire consists of about 700,000 distinct CDR3 sequences, with 8.5% to 9.5% occurring once and the leading ten covering approximately 0.94%. This record comes from a study of identical twins. The study, taken as a whole, reports: Models predicted too little out-of-frame TCR alpha sharing in monozygotic twins. Cross-sectional statistical analysis, not tracking of the same donors, underpinned the conclusions.

V lost 6 bases to trimming and J lost 1 base; unmatched junction nucleotides: 13. This CDR3 region has 17 residues. Germline V gene data show CDR1 as MGHDK and CDR2 as SYGVNS. Separately, the same data were catalogued under a study of yellow fever vaccine responses in identical twins.

The sequencing sample was made of PBMCs. This clonotype was obtained from a young woman in good health. The V and J genes are TRBV25-1 and TRBJ2-3, with 7 bases matching TRBD1. CDR3 DNA: TGTGCCAGCAGAAACACGGGGCGACAGGGCGGCACAGATACGCAGTATTTT. Protein: CASRNTGRQGGTDTQYF.